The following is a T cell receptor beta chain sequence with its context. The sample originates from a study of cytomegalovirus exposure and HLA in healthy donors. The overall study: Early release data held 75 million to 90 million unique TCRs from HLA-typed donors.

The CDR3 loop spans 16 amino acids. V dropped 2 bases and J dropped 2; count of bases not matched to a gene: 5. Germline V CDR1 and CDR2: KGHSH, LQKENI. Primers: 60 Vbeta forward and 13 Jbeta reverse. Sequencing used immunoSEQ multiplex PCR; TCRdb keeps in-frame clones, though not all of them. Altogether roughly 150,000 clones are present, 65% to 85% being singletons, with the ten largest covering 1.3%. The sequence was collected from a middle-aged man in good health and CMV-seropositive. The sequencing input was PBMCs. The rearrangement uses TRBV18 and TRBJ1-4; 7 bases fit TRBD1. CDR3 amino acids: CASSPRDSRTNEKLFF. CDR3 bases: TGTGCCAGCTCACCAAGGGACAGCCGGACTAATGAAAAACTGTTTTTT.